This TCR beta chain stems from a study of blood T cells in healthy people across ages. Study overall: Per two T cells, about one barcoded beta molecule was captured through template switching.

Healthy individuals of Caucasian origin from Russia, aged about 6 to 100, served as donors. Total RNA extraction produced at least 5 micrograms (per sample) for the study. Germline assignment: CDR1 SQVTM and CDR2 ANQGSEA. The length of the CDR3 is 16 residues. With V trimmed by 3 bases and J by 4 bases, 11 bases remained unmatched. A second roughly 6 to 11 cycle PCR used barcoded and J-beta primers. A minimum of 2.5 million CDR3-containing paired-end reads was obtained for each sample. TCRdb ran MiXCR on the 5' RACE reads and lists one entry per CDR3 protein. The table records about 1.4 million distinct CDR3 sequences, almost 60% of them present only once.

The TCR originated in a man between 18 and 29 years old in good health. The sequencing input was blood. The rearrangement joins TRBV29-1 to TRBJ2-1; 8 bases are shared with TRBD2. In DNA form, the CDR3 reads TGCAGCGTTGAGGGGGGCGGAGGACTAGCTTACAATGAGCAGTTCTTC. This codes for CSVEGGGGLAYNEQFF.